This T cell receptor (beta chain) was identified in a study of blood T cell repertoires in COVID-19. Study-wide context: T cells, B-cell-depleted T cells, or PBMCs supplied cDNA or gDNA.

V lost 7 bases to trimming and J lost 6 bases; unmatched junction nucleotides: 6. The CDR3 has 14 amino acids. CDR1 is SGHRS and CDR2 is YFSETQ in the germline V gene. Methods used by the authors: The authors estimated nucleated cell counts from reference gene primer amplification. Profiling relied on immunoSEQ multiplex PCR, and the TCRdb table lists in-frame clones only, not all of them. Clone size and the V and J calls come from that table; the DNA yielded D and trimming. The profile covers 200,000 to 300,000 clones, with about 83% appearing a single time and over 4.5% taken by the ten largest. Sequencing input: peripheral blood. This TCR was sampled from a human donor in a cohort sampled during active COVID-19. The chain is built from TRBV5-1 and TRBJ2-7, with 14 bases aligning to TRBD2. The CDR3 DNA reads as TGCGCCAGCCGCGGACTAGCGGGGGGTAGCGAGCAGTACTTC. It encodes CASRGLAGGSEQYF.